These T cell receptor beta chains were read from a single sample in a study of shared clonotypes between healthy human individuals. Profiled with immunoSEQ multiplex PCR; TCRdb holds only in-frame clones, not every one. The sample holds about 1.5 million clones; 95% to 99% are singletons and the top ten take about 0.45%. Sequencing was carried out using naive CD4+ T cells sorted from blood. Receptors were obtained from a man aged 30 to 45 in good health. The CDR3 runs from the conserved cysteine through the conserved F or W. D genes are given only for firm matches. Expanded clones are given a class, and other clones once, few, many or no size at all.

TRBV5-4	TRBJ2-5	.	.	CASSPRAGFETQYF	TGTGCCAGCAGCCCCAGGGCAGGGTTCGAGACCCAGTACTTC
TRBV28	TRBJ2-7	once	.	CASSLSLVPYEQYF	TGTGCCAGCAGTTTAAGTCTAGTCCCCTACGAGCAGTACTTC
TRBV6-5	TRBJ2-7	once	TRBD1	CASSYSGQGIYEQYF	TGTGCCAGCAGTTACTCGGGACAGGGTATCTACGAGCAGTACTTC
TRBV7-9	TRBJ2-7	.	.	CASSSSGASYEQYF	TGTGCCAGCAGCTCATCGGGGGCGTCCTACGAGCAGTACTTC
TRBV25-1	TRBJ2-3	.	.	CASSEAGIFDTQYF	TGTGCCAGCAGTGAGGCGGGGATATTCGATACGCAGTATTTT
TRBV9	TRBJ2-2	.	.	CASQRTLGGELFF	TGTGCCAGCCAGCGGACCTTGGGCGGGGAGCTGTTTTTT
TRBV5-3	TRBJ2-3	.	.	CARSPNHTDTQYF	TGTGCCAGAAGCCCTAACCACACAGATACGCAGTATTTT
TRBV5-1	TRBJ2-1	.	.	CASSPRLGDRDNEQFF	TGCGCCAGCAGCCCCCGGTTGGGGGATAGGGACAATGAGCAGTTCTTC
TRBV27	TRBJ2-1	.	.	CASRRDRYNEQFF	TGTGCCAGCAGGCGGGACCGCTACAATGAGCAGTTCTTC
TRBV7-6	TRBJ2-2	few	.	CASSLGVNTGELFF	TGTGCCAGCAGCTTAGGAGTTAACACCGGGGAGCTGTTTTTT
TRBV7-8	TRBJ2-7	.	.	CASSLSSGAAYEQYF	TGTGCCAGCAGCTTAAGCAGCGGAGCCGCCTACGAGCAGTACTTC
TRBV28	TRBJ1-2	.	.	CASRRTESDYGYTF	TGTGCCAGCAGGCGGACAGAGAGCGACTATGGCTACACCTTC
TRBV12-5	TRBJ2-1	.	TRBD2	CASGLSSGLALYNEQFF	TGTGCTAGTGGTTTGTCATCGGGACTAGCGCTATACAATGAGCAGTTCTTC
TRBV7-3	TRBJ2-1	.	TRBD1	CASSPTPGGQYNEQFF	TGTGCCAGCAGTCCGACCCCAGGGGGACAATACAATGAGCAGTTCTTC
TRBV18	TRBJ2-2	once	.	CASSPTISDTGELFF	TGTGCCAGCTCACCAACAATCAGCGACACCGGGGAGCTGTTTTTT
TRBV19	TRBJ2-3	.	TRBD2	CASSSPGGRETHTQYF	TGTGCCAGTAGCTCACCGGGCGGGCGGGAGACGCATACGCAGTATTTT
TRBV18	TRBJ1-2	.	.	CASSPETVYGYTF	TGTGCCAGCTCACCGGAGACAGTCTATGGCTACACCTTC
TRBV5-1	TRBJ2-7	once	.	CASSLVGRPDSYEQYF	TGCGCCAGCAGCTTGGTTGGCAGGCCTGACTCCTACGAGCAGTACTTC
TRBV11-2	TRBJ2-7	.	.	CASSLRAAGSSYEQYF	TGTGCCAGCAGCCTGCGGGCTGCAGGGAGCTCCTACGAGCAGTACTTC
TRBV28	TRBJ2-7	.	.	CASSPPADNSYEQYF	TGTGCCAGCAGCCCCCCAGCGGATAACTCCTACGAGCAGTACTTC
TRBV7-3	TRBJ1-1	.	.	CASSYFGVTEAFF	TGTGCCAGCAGCTATTTTGGGGTTACTGAAGCTTTCTTT
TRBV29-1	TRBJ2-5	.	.	CSVEDGQGQETQYF	TGCAGCGTTGAAGACGGGCAGGGGCAAGAGACCCAGTACTTC
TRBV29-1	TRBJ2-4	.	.	CSVAGLVGPTDIQYF	TGCAGCGTTGCCGGCCTCGTGGGGCCTACGGACATTCAGTACTTC
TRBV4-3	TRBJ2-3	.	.	CASSLSLGDTQYF	TGCGCCAGCAGCCTTAGTTTAGGGGATACGCAGTATTTT
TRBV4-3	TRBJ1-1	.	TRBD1	CASSRDRGGTEAFF	TGCGCCAGCAGCCGAGACAGGGGAGGAACTGAAGCTTTCTTT
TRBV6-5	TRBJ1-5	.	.	CASSDRSNQPQHF	TGTGCCAGCAGTGACAGGAGCAATCAGCCCCAGCATTTT
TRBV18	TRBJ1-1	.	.	CASSPLGTEAFF	TGTGCCAGCTCACCACTAGGCACTGAAGCTTTCTTT
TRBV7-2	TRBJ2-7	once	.	CASSRDSTTGEQYF	TGTGCCAGCAGCCGGGACTCCACGACGGGGGAGCAGTACTTC
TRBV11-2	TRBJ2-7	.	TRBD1	CASSIPGTGYVEQYF	TGTGCCAGCAGCATCCCCGGGACAGGGTATGTCGAGCAGTACTTC
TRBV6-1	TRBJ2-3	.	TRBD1	CASSAQGAPGTDTQYF	TGTGCCAGCAGTGCACAGGGGGCGCCTGGGACAGATACGCAGTATTTT
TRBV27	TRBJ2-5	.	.	CASSANREFFSETQYF	TGTGCCAGCAGCGCCAACAGGGAATTTTTTTCGGAGACCCAGTACTTC
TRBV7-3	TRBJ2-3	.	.	CASSLTADSTPRDTQYF	TGTGCCAGCAGCTTAACCGCGGACAGCACCCCCCGAGATACGCAGTATTTT
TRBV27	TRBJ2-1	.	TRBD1	CASGDSNHNEQFF	TGTGCCAGCGGGGACAGTAACCACAATGAGCAGTTCTTC
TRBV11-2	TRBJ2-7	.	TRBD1	CASSSHSGQGFEQYF	TGTGCCAGCAGCTCCCACTCAGGACAGGGCTTCGAGCAGTACTTC
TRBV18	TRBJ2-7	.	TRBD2	CASSPRLAGGYEQYF	TGTGCCAGCTCACCACGACTAGCGGGAGGCTACGAGCAGTACTTC
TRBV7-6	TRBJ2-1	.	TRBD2	CASSLAKAGGSSYNEQFF	TGTGCCAGCAGCTTAGCGAAGGCGGGGGGGAGCTCCTACAATGAGCAGTTCTTC
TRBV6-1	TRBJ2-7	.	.	CASSAGAHSYEQYF	TGTGCCAGCAGTGCAGGGGCCCACTCCTACGAGCAGTACTTC
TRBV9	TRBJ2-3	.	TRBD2	CASSRGLAGGQNSDTQYF	TGTGCCAGCAGCCGCGGACTAGCGGGAGGGCAAAATTCAGATACGCAGTATTTT
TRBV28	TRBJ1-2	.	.	CASSLPHQGSGGYTF	TGTGCCAGCAGTTTGCCCCACCAGGGTTCGGGTGGCTACACCTTC
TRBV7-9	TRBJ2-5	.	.	CASIKRETQYF	TGTGCCAGCATTAAGAGGGAGACCCAGTACTTC
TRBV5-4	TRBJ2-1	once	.	CASRSGGTGKDGEQFF	TGTGCCAGCAGGTCTGGAGGGACTGGGAAAGATGGTGAGCAGTTCTTC
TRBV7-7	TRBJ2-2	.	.	CASSLFHEGELFF	TGTGCCAGCAGCTTATTCCATGAAGGGGAGCTGTTTTTT
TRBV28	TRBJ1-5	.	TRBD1	CASNPGTGGYYSNQPQHF	TGTGCCAGCAACCCCGGGACAGGGGGATATTATAGCAATCAGCCCCAGCATTTT